Listed here are 16 T cell receptor beta chains from one sample, sequenced in a study of breast tumors, draining lymph nodes, adjacent tissues (dated by TCRdb to the mid-2010s). The library was generated by multiplex PCR. Reads for this sample came from an Illumina HiSeq 2000. In TCRdb, the public reads were trimmed at Q25 with fastp and aligned with MiXCR, with productive beta chains retained. One record per CDR3 amino acid sequence lists the most common genes and DNA. Across this sample there are 120,000 to 150,000 distinct CDR3 sequences, with 30% to 35% seen only once. Of the sample, under 2.5% falls within the top ten clones. The axillary draining lymph nodes of breast cancer patients were the source of the lymph node samples. The sequenced sample consisted of axillary lymph node tissue. The source of these receptors is a female donor with breast cancer. Some clones in this sample may be carry-over from other donors' samples.

This clonotype was observed a handful of times. This rearrangement joins TRBV5-8 to TRBJ2-5; possible D gene TRBD2, 6 bases. CDR1 and CDR2 (germline): SGHTS, YDEGEE. V lost 0 bases and J 2 bases, leaving 11 bases between the germline ends. The CDR3 has 15 residues. Here the CDR3 reads CASSLASAGQETQYF. The CDR3 coding sequence is TGTGCCAGCAGCTTGGCTAGCGCGGGGCAAGAGACCCAGTACTTC. Using reference TRBV5-8 and TRBJ2-5 for the parts outside the CDR3, the full variable domain is EAGVTQSPTHLIKTRGQQATLRCSPISGHTSVYWYQQALGLGLQFLLWYDEGEERNRGNFPPRFSGRQFPNYSSELNVNALELEDSALYLCASSLASAGQETQYFGPGTRLLVL.

There are many counts of this clonotype. This sequence joins TRBV7-2 and TRBJ1-6, with D maybe TRBD1 (6 bases). V lost 6 bases to trimming and J lost 7 bases, with 13 bases between them. This CDR3 contains 14 residues. CDR1 and CDR2 from the germline V gene are SGHTA and FQGNSA. CDR3 in amino acids: CASRPTGFNSPLHF. The CDR3 DNA sequence: TGTGCCAGCAGACCCACAGGGTTCAATTCACCCCTCCACTTT.

This clonotype was recorded at least ten times. The chain is built from TRBV7-8 and TRBJ2-1; D possibly matches TRBD1 or TRBD2 (6 bases each). This CDR3 has 14 residues. Germline loops: CDR1 SGHVS, CDR2 FQNEAQ. V dropped 1 base and J dropped 5 bases, with 9 bases sitting between them. The DNA for the CDR3 is TGTGCCAGCAGCTTAGTAGGGGGGAACAATGAGCAGTTCTTC. Protein sequence: CASSLVGGNNEQFF. The full variable domain, completed using reference TRBV7-8 and TRBJ2-1, is GAGVSQSPRYKVAKRGQDVALRCDPISGHVSLFWYQQALGQGPEFLTYFQNEAQLDKSGLPSDRFFAERPEGSVSTLKIQRTQQEDSAVYLCASSLVGGNNEQFFGPGTRLTVL.

This chain uses TRBV12-3 or TRBV12-4 with TRBJ2-3; D is possibly TRBD1 or TRBD2 (6 bases each). V was clipped by 5 bases and J by 5 bases, with 11 bases between them. This CDR3 is built from 13 residues. In DNA form, the CDR3 reads TGTGCCAGCAGTAGGGGGGAGCGAGATACGCAGTATTTT. Protein sequence: CASSRGERDTQYF.

For this clonotype: A much larger clone sits a single nucleotide away, making a read error possible. The chain carries TRBV6-5 and TRBJ2-6, with D uncertain. Germline V CDR1 and CDR2: MNHEY, SVGAGI. The ends were cut back, 2 bases at V and 4 bases at J, with 9 bases in the middle. The CDR3 is made up of 15 amino acids. The CDR3 protein is CASSYGLLGANVLTF. DNA of the CDR3: TGTGCCAGCAGTTACGGGCTCTTGGGGGCCAACGTCCTGACTTTC.

In its sample, this clonotype was seen many times. The J gene is TRBJ2-2, the V gene TRBV10-2; TRBD2 matches 7 bases. V lost 6 bases, J lost 5 bases, and 6 bases stayed unmatched. Germline CDR1 reads WSHSY; CDR2 reads SAAADI. The CDR3 is made up of 14 amino acids. For the CDR3, the DNA is TGCGCCAGCAGAGTGGAGCGGGGAACCGGGGAGCTGTTTTTT. Translation gives CASRVERGTGELFF.

The table lists this clonotype with many counts. This rearrangement joins TRBV20-1 to TRBJ1-3, with a weak D call TRBD1 (5 bases). CDR3 length: 17 residues. V dropped 1 base and J dropped 0 bases, with 16 bases sitting between them. Germline V gene sequence: CDR1 DFQATT, CDR2 SNEGSKA (reference sequence). CDR3 protein: CSARVLPRGNSGNTIYF. DNA for the CDR3: TGCAGTGCTAGAGTATTACCACGGGGGAACTCTGGAAACACCATATATTTT.

This clonotype was observed a single time. The chain couples TRBV7-3 to TRBJ1-1, with D maybe TRBD1 (5 bases). CDR1 is SGHTA, CDR2 FQGTGA, per germline. The CDR3 length is 12 residues. Trimming cost V 2 bases and J 7 bases, with 8 bases left between them. In DNA, the CDR3 is TGTGCCAGCAGCTTAGCAAGGGGTGAAGCTTTCTTT. This codes for CASSLARGEAFF.

The chain has TRBV7-9 and TRBJ1-2, with 8 bases identical to TRBD1. The length of the CDR3 is 14 residues. Germline CDR1 and CDR2: SEHNR and FQNEAQ (reference sequence). Trimming at V came to 4 bases and at J to 2 bases, leaving 3 bases not matched to a gene. The CDR3 loop reads CASSSWDRNYGYTF. The CDR3 coding sequence is TGTGCCAGCAGCTCCTGGGACAGGAACTATGGCTACACCTTC.

This clonotype was counted between two and nine times. This may be a read error, as it is one base from a much larger clone. The gene calls are TRBV5-5 and TRBJ2-1; D call uncertain. Germline V gives CDR1 SGHKS, CDR2 YYEKEE (reference sequence). The ends were cut back, 4 bases at V and 8 bases at J, with 13 bases in the middle. The CDR3 length is 13 residues. Here the CDR3 reads CASSGPPGYEQFF. The CDR3 coding sequence is TGTGCCAGCAGCGGCCCCCCCGGGTATGAGCAGTTCTTC. The variable domain in full, with the rest retrieved from reference TRBV5-5 and TRBJ2-1, is DAGVTQSPTHLIKTRGQQVTLRCSPISGHKSVSWYQQVLGQGPQFIFQYYEKEERGRGNFPDRFSARQFPNYSSELNVNALLLGDSALYLCASSGPPGYEQFFGPGTRLTVL.

V and J are TRBV9 and TRBJ2-3, with a tentative D call TRBD1 (7 bases). The germline V and J ends were trimmed by 5 bases and 1 base, with 14 bases remaining between them. Germline V CDR1 and CDR2: SGDLS, YYNGEE. The CDR3 is 15 amino acids. The CDR3 loop reads CASRRRGDGTDTQYF. Written as DNA, the CDR3 is TGTGCCAGCAGGCGCAGGGGGGATGGCACAGATACGCAGTATTTT.

CDR3 loop: CASGLSADTQYF. The CDR3 DNA follows: TGTGCTAGTGGTTTATCCGCAGATACGCAGTATTTT. V is TRBV12-5 and J is TRBJ2-3; D call uncertain. CDR3 length: 12 amino acids. With 3 bases removed from V and 4 bases from J, the gap between germline ends came to 5 bases. Germline CDR1 reads LGHNT; CDR2 reads FRNRAP. The whole variable domain, remainder taken from reference TRBV12-5 and TRBJ2-3, is DARVTQTPRHKVTEMGQEVTMRCQPILGHNTVFWYRQTMMQGLELLAYFRNRAPLDDSGMPKDRFSAEMPDATLATLKIQPSEPRDSAVYFCASGLSADTQYFGPGTRLTVL.

V gene TRBV6-7 combines with J gene TRBJ2-7; 11 nucleotides agree with TRBD2. TRBV6-7 is an ORF, with its function uncertain. Trimming at V came to 7 bases and at J to 3 bases, leaving 14 bases not matched to a gene. The CDR3 consists of 17 residues. CDR3 in DNA: TGTGCCAGCACTCCGGGACTAGCGGCCCCACTGGGCTACGAGCAGTACTTC. The encoded protein is CASTPGLAAPLGYEQYF.

This clonotype was picked up many times. The chain uses TRBV12-3 or TRBV12-4 and TRBJ2-5; TRBD1 agrees at 7 bases. The CDR3 contains 15 residues. V dropped 7 bases and J dropped 4; count of bases not matched to a gene: 12. The CDR3 region is CASTEGGRAPETQYF. Here the CDR3 DNA reads TGTGCCAGCACCGAAGGGGGCCGGGCGCCAGAGACCCAGTACTTC.

The table lists this clonotype with a few counts. The V gene is TRBV9, the J gene TRBJ2-1; D is uncertain. Germline V lookup: CDR1 SGDLS, CDR2 YYNGEE. V dropped 4 bases and J dropped 0 bases, with 14 bases sitting between them. The CDR3 is 16 residues long. The CDR3 DNA is TGTGCCAGCAGCCCCTTCCCACTGTGCTCCTACAATGAGCAGTTCTTC. It specifies CASSPFPLCSYNEQFF. Supplemented by reference TRBV9 and TRBJ2-1, the full variable domain reads DSGVTQTPKHLITATGQRVTLRCSPRSGDLSVYWYQQSLDQGLQFLIQYYNGEERAKGNILERFSAQQFPDLHSELNLSSLELGDSALYFCASSPFPLCSYNEQFFGPGTRLTVL.

This clonotype has at least ten counts. The rearrangement uses TRBV7-6 and TRBJ2-5; the match to TRBD2 covers 10 bases. Trimming removed 5 bases from V and 5 bases from J; junction bases left unmatched: 11. Germline V gene data show CDR1 as SGHVS and CDR2 as FNYEAQ. The CDR3 runs 16 residues. CDR3 region: CASSLQAGGPAETQYF. DNA for the CDR3: TGTGCCAGCAGCCTCCAAGCGGGGGGGCCCGCGGAGACCCAGTACTTC.